Reported below is one TCR beta chain. Its specificity is unknown. The data stem from a study of T cell responses to AZD1222 COVID-19 vaccine. TCRdb keeps only in-frame clones here, not all; method: immunoSEQ multiplex PCR. The sample has under 200,000 clones; more than 80% are singletons. Germline V gene data show CDR1 as SGHTA and CDR2 as FQGNSA. Trimming shortened V by 5 bases and J by 4 bases, and 5 bases separated the two germline ends. The CDR3 loop spans 11 amino acids. General study results and limits: It should be noted that donors were predominantly white British and more often female, and clonal diversity was possibly underestimated.

V and J are TRBV7-2 and TRBJ1-1; D unclear. This material consisted of peripheral blood, taken 28 days after the second dose of the MenACWY control vaccine. This receptor was obtained from an adult who received the MenACWY meningococcal vaccine as a control. The CDR3 DNA reads as TGTGCCAGCAGCCCCCTCACTGAAGCTTTCTTT. The encoded protein is CASSPLTEAFF.